The 18 T cell receptor beta chains in this list originate from one sample, sequenced in a study of blood T cell repertoires in COVID-19. Repertoires were generated with immunoSEQ multiplex PCR, while TCRdb's copy carries only in-frame clones and drops some. This table has about 150,000 clones, 86% appearing once. Sequenced material: peripheral blood. These receptors all stem from a man in his 70s with acute or convalescent COVID-19.

This chain links TRBV18 with TRBJ2-7; 11 bases match TRBD1. Per germline, CDR1 KGHSH and CDR2 LQKENI. This CDR3 region has 15 residues. Germline trimming cut 6 bases from V and 3 bases from J; bases unmatched to any gene: 7. The CDR3 DNA follows: TGTGCCAGCTCGAGAGGACAGGGGGCCCTCTACGAGCAGTACTTC. Translated: CASSRGQGALYEQYF.

V gene TRBV18 combines with J gene TRBJ2-7; 8 bases are shared with TRBD1. CDR1 is KGHSH, CDR2 LQKENI, per germline. With 3 bases clipped from V and 3 bases from J, the junction kept 10 bases outside the gene matches. There are 16 residues in the CDR3. The CDR3 is CASSPTGGAMGYEQYF. The CDR3 nucleotides read TGTGCCAGCTCACCTACAGGGGGAGCAATGGGCTACGAGCAGTACTTC.

The CDR3 loop is CASSVEGVSYNSPLHF. The CDR3 nucleotides are TGTGCCAGCAGCGTCGAGGGGGTTTCCTATAATTCACCCCTCCACTTT. J is TRBJ1-6 and V is TRBV6-6; maybe TRBD1 (6 bases). V gave up 6 bases and J gave up 1 base, with 13 bases separating them. Germline loops: CDR1 MNHNY, CDR2 SVGAGI (reference sequence). This CDR3 is built from 16 residues.

The rearrangement uses TRBV7-6 and TRBJ2-1; possible D gene TRBD2, 6 bases. CDR1 and CDR2 (germline): SGHVS, FNYEAQ. The ends were cut back, 4 bases at V and 4 bases at J, with 20 bases in the middle. The CDR3 consists of 17 residues. CDR3 loop: CASSSLRGSGKYNEQFF. Written as DNA, the CDR3 is TGTGCCAGCAGCTCCCTAAGAGGTAGCGGCAAGTACAATGAGCAGTTCTTC.

The chain carries TRBV28 and TRBJ2-1; 8 nucleotides line up with TRBD2. With V trimmed by 5 bases and J by 4 bases, 10 bases remained unmatched. This CDR3 contains 16 residues. Germline CDR1 is MDHEN and CDR2 is SYDVKM. This CDR3 is CASSPRGSGRYNEQFF. CDR3 nucleotide sequence: TGTGCCAGCAGTCCCAGGGGAAGCGGGAGATACAATGAGCAGTTCTTC.

The chain uses TRBV6-5 and TRBJ2-3; D is ambiguous. Germline V gives CDR1 MNHEY, CDR2 SVGAGI. Trimming stripped 6 bases from V and 0 bases from J, with 10 bases between. CDR3 length equals 14 residues. The CDR3 loop reads CASRPQTSTDTQYF. CDR3 in DNA: TGTGCCAGCAGACCGCAAACTAGCACAGATACGCAGTATTTT.

The chain employs TRBV6-4 and TRBJ1-2; TRBD1 agrees at 7 bases. The CDR3 length is 15 residues. CDR1 is MRHNA, CDR2 SNTAGT, per germline. Unmatched junction bases numbered 8, after V lost 3 bases and J lost 4 bases. The CDR3 DNA sequence: TGTGCCAGCAGTGAGAATCCGGGACAGAGCTATGGCTACACCTTC. Protein: CASSENPGQSYGYTF.

V usage is TRBV15 and J usage is TRBJ2-3; a weak D match, TRBD1 (6 bases). This CDR3 is 18 amino acids long. The V gene lost 2 bases and the J gene lost 4 bases, with 22 bases spanning the gap. Germline loops: CDR1 LNHNV, CDR2 YYDKDF (reference sequence). CDR3 region: CATSRPGEDRGLADTQYF. The CDR3 DNA follows: TGTGCCACCAGCAGACCGGGCGAGGACAGAGGCCTCGCAGATACGCAGTATTTT. Complete variable domain (other parts from reference TRBV15 and TRBJ2-3): DAMVIQNPRYQVTQFGKPVTLSCSQTLNHNVMYWYQQKSSQAPKLLFHYYDKDFNNEADTPDNFQSRRPNTSFCFLDIRSPGLGDTAMYLCATSRPGEDRGLADTQYFGPGTRLTVL.

V is TRBV13 and J is TRBJ2-5, with 7 bases that match TRBD1. This CDR3 is built from 14 residues. CDR1 is PRHDT, CDR2 FYEKMQ, per germline (reference sequence). V shed 5 bases, J shed 3 bases, and the junction held 6 bases outside the gene matches. CDR3: CASSDPGQKETQYF. The CDR3 region has the DNA TGTGCCAGCAGCGACCCGGGACAGAAAGAGACCCAGTACTTC.

The V call is TRBV24-1, the J call TRBJ2-7; tentative D call: TRBD2 (5 bases). The CDR3 is 14 amino acids. The germline V gene has CDR1 KGHDR and CDR2 SFDVKD. Trimming removed 9 bases at V and 7 bases at J, with 21 bases between. For the CDR3, the DNA is TGTGCCACCGATGTGGAGTACTGGCCGGGAGAGCAGTACTTC. This translates into CATDVEYWPGEQYF.

The chain couples TRBV5-6 to TRBJ2-2; 10 bases are shared with TRBD2. The germline V gene encodes CDR1 SGHDT and CDR2 YYEEEE. The CDR3 is 15 amino acids. Trimming removed 1 base from V and 9 bases from J; junction bases left unmatched: 6. CDR3 region: CASSLQASGSWELFF. CDR3 DNA: TGTGCCAGCAGCTTGCAGGCTAGCGGGAGCTGGGAGCTGTTTTTT.

The V gene is TRBV18, the J gene TRBJ1-2; 10 positions agree with TRBD1. The V and J ends lost 4 bases and 8 bases, in that order; junction bases with no gene match: 10. The CDR3 contains 15 residues. Germline V CDR1 and CDR2: KGHSH, LQKENI. The CDR3 DNA sequence: TGTGCCAGCTCACAACTCCGGGACAGGGGTGGAGGCTACACCTTC. It yields the protein CASSQLRDRGGGYTF.

The chain has TRBV19 and TRBJ2-7; maybe TRBD1 (5 bases). The CDR3 loop spans 15 amino acids. The V end was cut by 5 bases, the J end by 0 bases, with 14 bases between. Germline-derived CDR1 and CDR2 are LNHDA and SQIVND (reference sequence). The CDR3 loop reads CASSPLGRASYEQYF. DNA of the CDR3: TGTGCCAGTAGTCCTCTCGGCAGGGCCTCCTACGAGCAGTACTTC.

This clone was found once. The J gene is TRBJ2-4, the V gene TRBV24-1; TRBD1 agrees at 11 bases. The junction had 8 bases not matched to a gene; V was cut back by 6 bases and J by 8 bases. The germline gives CDR1 KGHDR, CDR2 SFDVKD. The CDR3 consists of 15 residues. In nucleotides, the CDR3 is TGTGCCACCAGTCAAGGACAGGGGGCGAAGGACATTCAGTACTTC. Protein sequence: CATSQGQGAKDIQYF.

The rearrangement links TRBV7-2 to TRBJ2-1, with TRBD1 as a possible D gene (5 bases). This CDR3 region has 13 residues. Germline V lookup: CDR1 SGHTA, CDR2 FQGNSA. The V end lost 1 base, the J end lost 7 bases, and 8 bases lay between the germline ends. CDR3 sequence reads: CASSLGQGNEQFF. CDR3 DNA: TGTGCCAGCAGCTTAGGGCAGGGTAATGAGCAGTTCTTC.

CDR3 amino acids: CASTDDGLQPQHF. The DNA for the CDR3 is TGTGCCAGTACCGATGATGGGCTCCAGCCCCAGCATTTT. This chain links TRBV19 with TRBJ1-5; no clear D. This CDR3 contains 13 residues. The germline gives CDR1 LNHDA, CDR2 SQIVND (reference sequence). Deletions cut 7 bases from V and 7 bases from J, with 14 bases between.

This clone was observed a handful of times. This chain uses TRBV6-1 with TRBJ1-3; the match to TRBD1 covers 8 bases. The CDR3 has 16 amino acids. The trim removed 3 bases at V and 3 bases at J, leaving 7 bases unmatched. Germline V gene sequence: CDR1 MNHNS, CDR2 SASEGT. CDR3 protein: CASSDRQGRGGNTIYF. The DNA for the CDR3 is TGTGCCAGCAGTGACCGACAGGGGCGGGGTGGAAACACCATATATTTT.

This clone turned up a few times. The rearrangement uses TRBV5-4 and TRBJ1-1, with D tentatively TRBD1 (6 bases). Trimming pared 0 bases from V and 4 bases from J, leaving 13 bases between. Germline values: CDR1 SGHNT, CDR2 YYREEE (reference sequence). CDR3 length: 15 amino acids. The CDR3 DNA follows: TGTGCCAGCAGCTTGGGCACAGGGAAAGGCACTGAAGCTTTCTTT. Translating it yields CASSLGTGKGTEAFF.